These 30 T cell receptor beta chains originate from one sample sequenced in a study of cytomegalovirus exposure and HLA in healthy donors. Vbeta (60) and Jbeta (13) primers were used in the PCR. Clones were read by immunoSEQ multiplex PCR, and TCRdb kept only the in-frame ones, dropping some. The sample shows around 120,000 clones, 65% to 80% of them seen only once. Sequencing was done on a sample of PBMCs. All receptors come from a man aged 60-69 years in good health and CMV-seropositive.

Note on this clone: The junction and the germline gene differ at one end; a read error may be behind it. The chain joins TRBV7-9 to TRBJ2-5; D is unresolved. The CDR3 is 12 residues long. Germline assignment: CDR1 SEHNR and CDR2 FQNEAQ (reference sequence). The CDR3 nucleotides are TGTTCCAGCAGCTTAGTTCGGGAGACCCAGTACTTC. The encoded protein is CSSSLVRETQYF.

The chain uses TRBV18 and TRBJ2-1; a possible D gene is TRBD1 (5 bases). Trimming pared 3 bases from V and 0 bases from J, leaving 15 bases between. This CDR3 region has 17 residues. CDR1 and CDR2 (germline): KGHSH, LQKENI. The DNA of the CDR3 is TGTGCCAGCTCACCGGTTCGACAGCAAAGCTCCTACAATGAGCAGTTCTTC. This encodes CASSPVRQQSSYNEQFF.

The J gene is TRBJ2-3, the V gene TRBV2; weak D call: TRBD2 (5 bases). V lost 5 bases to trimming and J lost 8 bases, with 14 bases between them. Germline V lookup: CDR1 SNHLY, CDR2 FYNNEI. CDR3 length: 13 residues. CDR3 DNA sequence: TGTGCCAGCAGTCCAAGCGACGAGGGTACGCAGTATTTT. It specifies CASSPSDEGTQYF.

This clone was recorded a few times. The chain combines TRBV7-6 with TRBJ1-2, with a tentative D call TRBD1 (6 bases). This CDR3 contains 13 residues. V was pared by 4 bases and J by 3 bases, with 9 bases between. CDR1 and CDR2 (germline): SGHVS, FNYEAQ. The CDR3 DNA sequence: TGTGCCAGCAGCTCAGGGGTAGACTATGGCTACACCTTC. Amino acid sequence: CASSSGVDYGYTF.

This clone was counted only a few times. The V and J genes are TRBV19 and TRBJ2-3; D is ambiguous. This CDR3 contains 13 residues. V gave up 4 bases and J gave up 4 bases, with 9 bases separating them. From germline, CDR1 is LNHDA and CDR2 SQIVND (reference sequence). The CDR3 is CASSNRESDTQYF. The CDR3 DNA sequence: TGTGCCAGTAGTAATAGAGAGTCAGATACGCAGTATTTT.

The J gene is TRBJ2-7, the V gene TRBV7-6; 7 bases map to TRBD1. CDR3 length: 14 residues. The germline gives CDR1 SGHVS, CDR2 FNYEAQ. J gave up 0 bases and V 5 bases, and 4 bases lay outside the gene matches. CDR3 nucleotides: TGTGCCAGCAGCGCCCGGGACAGCTCCTACGAGCAGTACTTC. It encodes CASSARDSSYEQYF. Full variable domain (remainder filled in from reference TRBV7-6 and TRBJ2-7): GAGVSQSPRYKVTKRGQDVALRCDPISGHVSLYWYRQALGQGPEFLTYFNYEAQQDKSGLPNDRFSAERPEGSISTLTIQRTEQRDSAMYRCASSARDSSYEQYFGPGTRLTVT.

The CDR3 spells CASRGQGLSYEQYF. The CDR3 region has the DNA TGTGCCAGCAGGGGACAGGGGCTCTCCTACGAGCAGTACTTC. The chain is built from TRBV6-6 and TRBJ2-7; TRBD1 agrees at 10 bases. Germline V gene sequence: CDR1 MNHNY, CDR2 SVGAGI (reference sequence). The length of the CDR3 is 14 residues. Unmatched junction bases numbered 2, after V lost 6 bases and J lost 0 bases.

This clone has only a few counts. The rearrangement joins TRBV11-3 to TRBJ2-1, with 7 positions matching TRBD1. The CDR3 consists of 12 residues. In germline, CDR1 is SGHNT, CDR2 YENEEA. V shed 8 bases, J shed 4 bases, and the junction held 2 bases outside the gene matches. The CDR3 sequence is CASGQAYNEQFF. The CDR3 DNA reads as TGTGCCAGCGGACAGGCATACAATGAGCAGTTCTTC.

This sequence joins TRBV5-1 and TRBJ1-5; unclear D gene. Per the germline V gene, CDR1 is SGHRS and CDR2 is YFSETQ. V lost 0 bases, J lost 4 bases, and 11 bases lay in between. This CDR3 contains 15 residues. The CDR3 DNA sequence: TGCGCCAGCAGCTTGGGCCTCGACGGGAATCAGCCCCAGCATTTT. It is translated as CASSLGLDGNQPQHF.

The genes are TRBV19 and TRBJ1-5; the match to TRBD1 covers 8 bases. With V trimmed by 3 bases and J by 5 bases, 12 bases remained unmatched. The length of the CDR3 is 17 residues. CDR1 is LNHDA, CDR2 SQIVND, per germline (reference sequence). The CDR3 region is CASSIVSGQVMDQPQHF. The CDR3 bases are TGTGCCAGTAGTATTGTCTCGGGACAGGTCATGGATCAGCCCCAGCATTTT.

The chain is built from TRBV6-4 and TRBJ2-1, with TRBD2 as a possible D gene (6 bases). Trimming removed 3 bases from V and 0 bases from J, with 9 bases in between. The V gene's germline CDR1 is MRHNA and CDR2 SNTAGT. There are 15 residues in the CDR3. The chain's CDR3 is CASSERGSSYNEQFF. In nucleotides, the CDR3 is TGTGCCAGCAGTGAGCGGGGAAGCTCCTACAATGAGCAGTTCTTC.

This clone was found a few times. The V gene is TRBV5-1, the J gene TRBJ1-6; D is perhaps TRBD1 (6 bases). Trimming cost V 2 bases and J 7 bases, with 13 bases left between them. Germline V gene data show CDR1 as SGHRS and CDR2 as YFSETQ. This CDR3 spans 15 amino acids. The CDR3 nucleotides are TGCGCCAGCAGCTTTTTACAGGGACGAAATTCACCCCTCCACTTT. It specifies CASSFLQGRNSPLHF.

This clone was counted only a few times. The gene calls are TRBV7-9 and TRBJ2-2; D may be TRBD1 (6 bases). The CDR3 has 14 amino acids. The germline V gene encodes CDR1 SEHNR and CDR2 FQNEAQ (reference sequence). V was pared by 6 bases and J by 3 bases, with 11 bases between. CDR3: CASRSNRDTGELFF. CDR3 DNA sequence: TGTGCCAGCAGATCGAACAGGGACACCGGGGAGCTGTTTTTT. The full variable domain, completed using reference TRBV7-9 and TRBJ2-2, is DTGVSQNPRHKITKRGQNVTFRCDPISEHNRLYWYRQTLGQGPEFLTYFQNEAQLEKSRLLSDRFSAERPKGSFSTLEIQRTEQGDSAMYLCASRSNRDTGELFFGEGSRLTVL.

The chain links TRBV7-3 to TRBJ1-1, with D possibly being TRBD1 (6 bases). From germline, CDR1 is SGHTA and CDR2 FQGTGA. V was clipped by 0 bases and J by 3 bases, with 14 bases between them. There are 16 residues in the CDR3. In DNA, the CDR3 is TGTGCCAGCAGCTTAACGGTCCGGACAGTAGACACTGAAGCTTTCTTT. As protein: CASSLTVRTVDTEAFF.

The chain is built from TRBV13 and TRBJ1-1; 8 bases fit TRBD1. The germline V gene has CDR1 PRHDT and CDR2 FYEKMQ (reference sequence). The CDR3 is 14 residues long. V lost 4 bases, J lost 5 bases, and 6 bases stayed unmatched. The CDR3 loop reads CASSSGGSGTEAFF. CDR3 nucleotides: TGTGCCAGCAGCTCAGGGGGCTCAGGTACTGAAGCTTTCTTT.

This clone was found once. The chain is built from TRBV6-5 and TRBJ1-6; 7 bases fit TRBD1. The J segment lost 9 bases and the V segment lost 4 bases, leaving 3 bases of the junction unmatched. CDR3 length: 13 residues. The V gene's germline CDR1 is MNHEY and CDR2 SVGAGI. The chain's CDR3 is CASSWGQISPLHF. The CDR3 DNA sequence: TGTGCCAGCAGTTGGGGACAGATTTCACCCCTCCACTTT.

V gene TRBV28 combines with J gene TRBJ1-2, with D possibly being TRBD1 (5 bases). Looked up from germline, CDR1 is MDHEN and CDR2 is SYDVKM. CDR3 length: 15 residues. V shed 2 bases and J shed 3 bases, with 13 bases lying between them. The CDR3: CASSLGRVGDYGYTF. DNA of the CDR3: TGTGCCAGCAGTTTAGGCAGGGTTGGCGACTATGGCTACACCTTC.

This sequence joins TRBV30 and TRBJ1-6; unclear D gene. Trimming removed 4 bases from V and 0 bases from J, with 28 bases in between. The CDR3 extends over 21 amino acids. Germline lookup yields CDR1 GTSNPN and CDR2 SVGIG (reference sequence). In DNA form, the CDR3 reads TGTGCCTGGAAACACAGCCCAAGTGGCATTCAGACTAACTCCTATAATTCACCCCTCCACTTT. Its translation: CAWKHSPSGIQTNSYNSPLHF.

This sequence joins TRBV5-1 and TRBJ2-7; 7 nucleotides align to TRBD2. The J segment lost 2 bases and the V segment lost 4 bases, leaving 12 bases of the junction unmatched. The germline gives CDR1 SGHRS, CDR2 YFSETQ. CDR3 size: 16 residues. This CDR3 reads CASSGASGHYAYEQYF. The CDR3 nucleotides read TGCGCCAGCAGCGGCGCTAGCGGACACTATGCCTACGAGCAGTACTTC.

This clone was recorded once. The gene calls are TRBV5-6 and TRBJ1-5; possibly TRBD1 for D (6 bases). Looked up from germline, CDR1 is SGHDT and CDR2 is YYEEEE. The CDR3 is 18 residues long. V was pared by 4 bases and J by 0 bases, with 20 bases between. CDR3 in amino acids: CASSPTGPYPLSNQPQHF. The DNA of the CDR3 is TGTGCCAGCAGCCCGACAGGCCCTTATCCCCTTAGCAATCAGCCCCAGCATTTT.

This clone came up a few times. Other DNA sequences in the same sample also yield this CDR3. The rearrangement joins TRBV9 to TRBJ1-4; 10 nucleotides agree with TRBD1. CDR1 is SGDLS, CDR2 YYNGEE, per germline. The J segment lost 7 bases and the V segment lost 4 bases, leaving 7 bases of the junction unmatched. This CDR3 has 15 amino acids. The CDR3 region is CASSSSGQGGEKLFF. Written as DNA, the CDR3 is TGTGCCAGCAGCAGTAGCGGACAGGGGGGTGAAAAACTGTTTTTT.

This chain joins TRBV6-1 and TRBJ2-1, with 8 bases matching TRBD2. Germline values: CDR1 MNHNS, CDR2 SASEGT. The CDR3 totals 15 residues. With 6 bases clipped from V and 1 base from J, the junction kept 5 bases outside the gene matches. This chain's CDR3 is CASRPGLESYNEQFF. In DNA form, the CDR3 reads TGTGCCAGCAGGCCGGGACTAGAATCCTACAATGAGCAGTTCTTC.

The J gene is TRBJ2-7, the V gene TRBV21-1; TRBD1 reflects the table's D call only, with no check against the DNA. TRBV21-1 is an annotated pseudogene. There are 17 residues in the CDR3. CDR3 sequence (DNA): TGTGCCAGCAGCAAACCGGCTATGGAGAAGGGGAACTACGAGCAGTACTTC. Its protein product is CASSKPAMEKGNYEQYF.

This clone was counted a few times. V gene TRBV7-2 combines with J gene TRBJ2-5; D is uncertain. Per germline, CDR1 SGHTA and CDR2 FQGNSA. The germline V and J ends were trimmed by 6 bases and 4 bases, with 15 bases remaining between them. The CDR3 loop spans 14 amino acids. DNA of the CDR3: TGTGCCAGCAGTCCTGGCCGGGTTCCAGAGACCCAGTACTTC. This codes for CASSPGRVPETQYF.

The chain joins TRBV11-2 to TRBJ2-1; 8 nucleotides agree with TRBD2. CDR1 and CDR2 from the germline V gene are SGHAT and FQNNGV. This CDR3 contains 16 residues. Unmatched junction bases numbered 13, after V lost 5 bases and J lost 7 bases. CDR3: CASSDPGTRLDNEQFF. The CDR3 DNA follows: TGTGCCAGCAGCGACCCCGGGACTAGACTAGATAATGAGCAGTTCTTC. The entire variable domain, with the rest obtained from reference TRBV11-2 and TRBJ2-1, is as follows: EAGVAQSPRYKIIEKRQSVAFWCNPISGHATLYWYQQILGQGPKLLIQFQNNGVVDDSQLPKDRFSAERLKGVDSTLKIQPAKLEDSAVYLCASSDPGTRLDNEQFFGPGTRLTVL.

CDR3 nucleotide sequence: TGTGCCAGCAGCTCCCCAGGGGGCGGTGAAAAACTGTTTTTT. It specifies CASSSPGGGEKLFF. This chain links TRBV28 with TRBJ1-4; 8 bases fit TRBD1. This CDR3 has 14 amino acids. Trimming at V came to 6 bases and at J to 7 bases, leaving 7 bases not matched to a gene. Germline CDR1 MDHEN, CDR2 SYDVKM.

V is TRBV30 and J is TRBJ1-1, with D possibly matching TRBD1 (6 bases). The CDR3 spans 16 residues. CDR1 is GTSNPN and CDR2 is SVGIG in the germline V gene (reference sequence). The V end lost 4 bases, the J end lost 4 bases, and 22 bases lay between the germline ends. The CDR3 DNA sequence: TGTGCCTGGAACCGTGGGACAAGTGTTAGGTTCACTGAAGCTTTCTTT. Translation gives CAWNRGTSVRFTEAFF. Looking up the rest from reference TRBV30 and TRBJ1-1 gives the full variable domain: SQTIHQWPATLVQPVGSPLSLECTVEGTSNPNLYWYRQAAGRGLQLLFYSVGIGQISSEVPQNLSASRPQDRQFILSSKKLLLSDSGFYLCAWNRGTSVRFTEAFFGQGTRLTVV.

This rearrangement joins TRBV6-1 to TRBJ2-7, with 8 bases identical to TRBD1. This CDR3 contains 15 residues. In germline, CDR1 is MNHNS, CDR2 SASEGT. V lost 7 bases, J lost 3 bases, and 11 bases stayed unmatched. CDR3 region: CASTPGSGGIYEQYF. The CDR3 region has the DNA TGTGCCAGCACTCCGGGGTCAGGGGGCATCTACGAGCAGTACTTC.

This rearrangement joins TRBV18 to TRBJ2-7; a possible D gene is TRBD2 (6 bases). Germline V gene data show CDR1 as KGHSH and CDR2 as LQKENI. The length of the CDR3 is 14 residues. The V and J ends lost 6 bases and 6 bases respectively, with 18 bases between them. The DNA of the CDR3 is TGTGCCAGCTCGCTTCTAGCGAAAGGTGGCGAGCAGTACTTC. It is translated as CASSLLAKGGEQYF.

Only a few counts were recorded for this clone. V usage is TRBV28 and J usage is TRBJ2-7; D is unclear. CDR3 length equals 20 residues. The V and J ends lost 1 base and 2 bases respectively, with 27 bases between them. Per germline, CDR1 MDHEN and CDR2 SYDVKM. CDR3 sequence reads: CASSLSIRHRGTKPPYEQYF. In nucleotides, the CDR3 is TGTGCCAGCAGTTTATCGATTCGTCACCGAGGTACCAAACCACCCTACGAGCAGTACTTC.